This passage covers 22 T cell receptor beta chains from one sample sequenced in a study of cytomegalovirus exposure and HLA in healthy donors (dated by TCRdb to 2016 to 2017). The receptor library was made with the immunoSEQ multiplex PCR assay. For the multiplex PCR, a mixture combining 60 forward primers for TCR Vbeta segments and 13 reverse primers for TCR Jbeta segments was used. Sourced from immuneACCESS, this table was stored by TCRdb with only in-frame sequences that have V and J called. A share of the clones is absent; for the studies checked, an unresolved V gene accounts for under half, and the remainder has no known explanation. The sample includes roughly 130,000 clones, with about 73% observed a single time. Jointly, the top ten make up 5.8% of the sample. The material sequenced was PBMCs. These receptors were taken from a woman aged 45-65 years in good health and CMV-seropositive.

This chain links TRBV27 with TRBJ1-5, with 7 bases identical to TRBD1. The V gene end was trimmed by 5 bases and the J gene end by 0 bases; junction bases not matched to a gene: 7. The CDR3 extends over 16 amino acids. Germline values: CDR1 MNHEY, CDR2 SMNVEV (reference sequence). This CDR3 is CASSPLTGISNQPQHF. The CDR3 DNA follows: TGTGCCAGCAGTCCCCTGACAGGGATTAGCAATCAGCCCCAGCATTTT.

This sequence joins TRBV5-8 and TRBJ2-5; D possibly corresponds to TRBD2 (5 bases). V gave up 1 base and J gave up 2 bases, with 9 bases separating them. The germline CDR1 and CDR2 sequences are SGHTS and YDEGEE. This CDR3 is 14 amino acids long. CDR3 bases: TGTGCCAGCAGCTTGAACACTAGTCAAGAGACCCAGTACTTC. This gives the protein CASSLNTSQETQYF. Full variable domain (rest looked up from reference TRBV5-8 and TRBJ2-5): EAGVTQSPTHLIKTRGQQATLRCSPISGHTSVYWYQQALGLGLQFLLWYDEGEERNRGNFPPRFSGRQFPNYSSELNVNALELEDSALYLCASSLNTSQETQYFGPGTRLLVL.

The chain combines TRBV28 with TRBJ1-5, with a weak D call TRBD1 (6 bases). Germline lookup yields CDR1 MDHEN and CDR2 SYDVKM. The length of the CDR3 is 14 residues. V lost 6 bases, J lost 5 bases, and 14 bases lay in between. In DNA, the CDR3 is TGTGCCAGCAGCATCAGGGGAGGGTATCAGCCCCAGCATTTT. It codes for CASSIRGGYQPQHF.

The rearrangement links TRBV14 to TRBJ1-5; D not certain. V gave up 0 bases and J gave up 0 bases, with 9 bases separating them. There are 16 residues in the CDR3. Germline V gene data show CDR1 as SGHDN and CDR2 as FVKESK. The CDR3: CASSQESRYSNQPQHF. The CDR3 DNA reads TGTGCCAGCAGCCAAGAGTCTAGATATAGCAATCAGCCCCAGCATTTT.

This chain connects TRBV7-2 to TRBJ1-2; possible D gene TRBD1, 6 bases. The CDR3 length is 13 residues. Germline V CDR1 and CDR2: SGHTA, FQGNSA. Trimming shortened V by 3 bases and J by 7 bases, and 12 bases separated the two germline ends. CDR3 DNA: TGTGCCAGCAGCTTCGACAGGCGCGCTGGCTACACCTTC. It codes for CASSFDRRAGYTF. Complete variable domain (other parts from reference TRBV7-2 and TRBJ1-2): GAGVSQSPSNKVTEKGKDVELRCDPISGHTALYWYRQSLGQGLEFLIYFQGNSAPDKSGLPSDRFSAERTGGSVSTLTIQRTQQEDSAVYLCASSFDRRAGYTFGSGTRLTVV.

This CDR3 is CASSQDRARGTGRTGELFF. DNA of the CDR3: TGTGCCAGCAGCCAAGATCGGGCTCGGGGGACAGGGAGGACCGGGGAGCTGTTTTTT. The rearrangement uses TRBV4-2 and TRBJ2-2; 9 bases fit TRBD1. The germline V gene encodes CDR1 LGHNA and CDR2 YNFKEQ. The trim removed 0 bases at V and 5 bases at J, leaving 13 bases unmatched. This CDR3 spans 19 amino acids.

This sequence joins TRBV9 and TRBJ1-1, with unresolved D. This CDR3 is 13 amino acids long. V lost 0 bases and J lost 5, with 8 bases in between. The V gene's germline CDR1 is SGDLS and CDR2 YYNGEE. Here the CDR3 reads CASSVGDRTEAFF. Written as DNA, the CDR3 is TGTGCCAGCAGCGTAGGAGATCGGACTGAAGCTTTCTTT.

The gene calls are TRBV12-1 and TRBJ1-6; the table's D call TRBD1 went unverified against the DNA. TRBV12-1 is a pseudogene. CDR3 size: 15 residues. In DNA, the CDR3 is TGTGCCAGCAGCTTTCCCGACAGCCGATATTCACCCCTCCACTTT. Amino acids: CASSFPDSRYSPLHF.

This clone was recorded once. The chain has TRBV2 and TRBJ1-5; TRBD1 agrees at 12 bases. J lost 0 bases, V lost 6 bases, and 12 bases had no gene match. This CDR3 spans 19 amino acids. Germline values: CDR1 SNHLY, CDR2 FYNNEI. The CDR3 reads CASSPGGQGAQHSNQPQHF. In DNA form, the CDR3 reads TGTGCCAGCAGCCCGGGGGGACAGGGGGCTCAACATAGCAATCAGCCCCAGCATTTT.

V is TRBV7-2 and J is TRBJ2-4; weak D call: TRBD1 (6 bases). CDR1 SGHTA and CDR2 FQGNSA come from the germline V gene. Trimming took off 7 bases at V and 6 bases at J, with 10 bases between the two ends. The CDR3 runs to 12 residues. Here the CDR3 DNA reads TGTGCCAGCACCCAGGGGCCAAACATTCAGTACTTC. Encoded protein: CASTQGPNIQYF.

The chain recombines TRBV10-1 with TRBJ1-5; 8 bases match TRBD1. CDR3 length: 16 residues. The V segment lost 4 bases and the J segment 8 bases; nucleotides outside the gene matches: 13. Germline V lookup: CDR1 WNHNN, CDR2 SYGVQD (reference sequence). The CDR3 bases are TGCGCCAGCAGTGGGGAGAGGACAGGGCTTCTTGAGCCCCAGCATTTT. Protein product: CASSGERTGLLEPQHF.

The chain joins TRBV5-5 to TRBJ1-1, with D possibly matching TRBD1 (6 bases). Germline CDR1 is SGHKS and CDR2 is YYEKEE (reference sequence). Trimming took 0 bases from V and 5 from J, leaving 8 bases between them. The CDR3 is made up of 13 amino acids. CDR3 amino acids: CASSLAGETEAFF. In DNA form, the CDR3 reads TGTGCCAGCAGCTTGGCAGGGGAGACTGAAGCTTTCTTT.

The CDR3 sequence: CASSLDAGYTGELFF. Here the CDR3 DNA reads TGTGCCAGCAGCTTAGACGCAGGTTACACCGGGGAGCTGTTTTTT. The chain recombines TRBV11-3 with TRBJ2-2, with no clear D. Germline V CDR1 and CDR2: SGHNT, YENEEA. V lost 0 bases to trimming and J lost 3 bases, with 8 bases between them. The CDR3 has 15 amino acids.

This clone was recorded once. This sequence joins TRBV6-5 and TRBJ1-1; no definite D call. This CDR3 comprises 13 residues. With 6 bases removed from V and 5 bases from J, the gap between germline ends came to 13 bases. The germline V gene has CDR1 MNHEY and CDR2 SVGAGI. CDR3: CASSPGWRTEAFF. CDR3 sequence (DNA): TGTGCCAGCAGCCCGGGATGGCGAACTGAAGCTTTCTTT.

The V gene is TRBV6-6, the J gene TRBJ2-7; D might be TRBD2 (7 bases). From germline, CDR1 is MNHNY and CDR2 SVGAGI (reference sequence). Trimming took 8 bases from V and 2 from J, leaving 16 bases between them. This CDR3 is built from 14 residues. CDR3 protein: CASRGAGVTYEQYF. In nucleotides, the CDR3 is TGTGCCAGCCGGGGGGCGGGCGTTACCTACGAGCAGTACTTC.

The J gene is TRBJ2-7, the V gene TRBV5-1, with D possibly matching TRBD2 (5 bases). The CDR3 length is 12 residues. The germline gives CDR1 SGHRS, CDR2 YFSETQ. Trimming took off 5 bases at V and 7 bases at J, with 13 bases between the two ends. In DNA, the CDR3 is TGCGCCAGCAGGGACTCCAAAAGGGAGCAGTACTTC. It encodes CASRDSKREQYF.

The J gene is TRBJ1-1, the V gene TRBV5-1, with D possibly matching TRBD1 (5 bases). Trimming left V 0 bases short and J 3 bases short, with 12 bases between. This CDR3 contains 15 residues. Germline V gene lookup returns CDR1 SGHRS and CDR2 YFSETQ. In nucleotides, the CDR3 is TGCGCCAGCAGCTTGGCCGGGGGTATTTACACTGAAGCTTTCTTT. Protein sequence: CASSLAGGIYTEAFF. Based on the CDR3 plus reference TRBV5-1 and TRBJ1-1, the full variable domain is KAGVTQTPRYLIKTRGQQVTLSCSPISGHRSVSWYQQTPGQGLQFLFEYFSETQRNKGNFPGRFSGRQFSNSRSEMNVSTLELGDSALYLCASSLAGGIYTEAFFGQGTRLTVV.

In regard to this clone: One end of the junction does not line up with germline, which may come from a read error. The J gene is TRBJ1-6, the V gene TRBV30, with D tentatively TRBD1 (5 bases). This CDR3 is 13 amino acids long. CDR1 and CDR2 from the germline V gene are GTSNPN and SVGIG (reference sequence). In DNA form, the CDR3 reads TGTGCCTGGATGGGGCAGACCCATTCACCCCTCCCCTTT. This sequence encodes CAWMGQTHSPLPF.

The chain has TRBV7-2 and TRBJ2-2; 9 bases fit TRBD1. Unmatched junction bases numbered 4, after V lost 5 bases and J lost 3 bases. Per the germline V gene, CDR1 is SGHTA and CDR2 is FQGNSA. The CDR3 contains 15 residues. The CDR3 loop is CASSRDRVDTGELFF. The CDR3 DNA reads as TGTGCCAGCAGCCGGGACAGGGTGGACACCGGGGAGCTGTTTTTT.

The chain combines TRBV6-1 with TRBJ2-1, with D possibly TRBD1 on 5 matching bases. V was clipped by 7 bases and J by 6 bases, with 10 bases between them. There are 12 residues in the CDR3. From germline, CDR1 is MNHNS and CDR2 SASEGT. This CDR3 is CASIGQLNEQFF. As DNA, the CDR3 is TGTGCCAGCATTGGACAACTCAATGAGCAGTTCTTC.

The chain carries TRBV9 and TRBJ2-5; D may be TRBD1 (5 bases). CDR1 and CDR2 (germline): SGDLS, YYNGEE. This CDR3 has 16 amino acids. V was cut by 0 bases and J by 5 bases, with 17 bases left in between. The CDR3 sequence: CASSVGPGRLSETQYF. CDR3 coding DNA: TGTGCCAGCAGCGTAGGTCCAGGGCGGCTGAGTGAGACCCAGTACTTC.

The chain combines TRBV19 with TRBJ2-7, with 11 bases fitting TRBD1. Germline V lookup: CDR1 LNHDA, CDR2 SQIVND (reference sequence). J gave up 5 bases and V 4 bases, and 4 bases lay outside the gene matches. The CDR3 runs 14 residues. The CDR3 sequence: CASSTRTGGHEQYF. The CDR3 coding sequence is TGTGCCAGTAGTACCCGGACAGGGGGCCACGAGCAGTACTTC.